This passage covers 12 T cell receptor beta chains from one sample sequenced in a study of T-cell memory formation after mild COVID-19. MiXCR was run by TCRdb on the 5' RACE reads, yielding one entry per CDR3 protein. The sample yields 250,000 to 350,000 distinct CDR3 sequences, roughly 21% seen once. Specimen: PBMCs or a T cell subset sorted from them (not recorded which). All receptors derive from a man between 18 and 35 years old who had mild COVID-19 (a few samples of this study predate the infection). Cell type and time point are not known.

The chain couples TRBV12-3 or TRBV12-4 to TRBJ1-2; TRBD1 might be the D (5 bases). The CDR3 is 13 residues long. Deletions cut 6 bases from V and 7 bases from J, with 15 bases between. As DNA, the CDR3 is TGTGCCAGCAGCCCATCGGGGGTACCTGGCTACACCTTC. It is translated as CASSPSGVPGYTF.

In its sample, this clonotype was seen a few times. This sequence joins TRBV7-2 and TRBJ1-1, with D hard to call. This CDR3 spans 14 amino acids. CDR1 is SGHTA, CDR2 FQGNSA, per germline. The V end was cut by 5 bases, the J end by 3 bases, with 13 bases between. This chain's CDR3 is CASSPLFRDTEAFF. In nucleotides, the CDR3 is TGTGCCAGCAGCCCCCTCTTTCGGGACACTGAAGCTTTCTTT.

J is TRBJ1-2 and V is TRBV4-3, with D unresolved. The V gene lost 2 bases and the J gene lost 1 base, with 2 bases spanning the gap. This CDR3 is built from 12 residues. Germline V gene lookup returns CDR1 LGHNA and CDR2 YSLEER. The CDR3 protein is CASSQRNYGYTF. CDR3 bases: TGCGCCAGCAGCCAACGTAACTATGGCTACACCTTC.

The chain has TRBV5-1 and TRBJ2-2, with D possibly matching TRBD1 (5 bases). This CDR3 region has 16 residues. From germline, CDR1 is SGHRS and CDR2 YFSETQ. V lost 0 bases, J lost 1 base, and 10 bases lay in between. Here the CDR3 DNA reads TGCGCCAGCAGCTTGGTCCCAGGGTTGAACACCGGGGAGCTGTTTTTT. Residues: CASSLVPGLNTGELFF.

In its sample, this clonotype was seen a few times. This chain links TRBV7-2 with TRBJ2-2; the D is unclear. V was clipped by 7 bases and J by 0 bases, with 12 bases between them. The germline V gene encodes CDR1 SGHTA and CDR2 FQGNSA. This CDR3 has 15 residues. The CDR3, as DNA: TGTGCCAGCACCCCAAGGGTCGCGAACACCGGGGAGCTGTTTTTT. Translating gives CASTPRVANTGELFF.

This clonotype was picked up a small number of times. This CDR3 reads CASSLGQGIDTEAFF. DNA for the CDR3: TGTGCCAGCAGTCTCGGACAGGGTATAGACACTGAAGCTTTCTTT. The chain has TRBV12-3 or TRBV12-4 and TRBJ1-1; TRBD1 matches 8 bases. V lost 5 bases and J lost 3; bases outside the gene matches: 8. There are 15 residues in the CDR3.

This chain uses TRBV5-1 with TRBJ2-2, with 9 bases fitting TRBD1. The CDR3 contains 15 residues. Per germline, CDR1 SGHRS and CDR2 YFSETQ. V dropped 0 bases and J dropped 8; count of bases not matched to a gene: 5. The CDR3 nucleotides are TGCGCCAGCAGCTTGGAGGGACAGGGCGGAGGGGAGCTGTTTTTT. Protein product: CASSLEGQGGGELFF.

The chain links TRBV12-3 or TRBV12-4 to TRBJ1-2; unclear D gene. The CDR3 consists of 12 residues. Trimming removed 6 bases from V and 4 bases from J, with 9 bases in between. As DNA, the CDR3 is TGTGCCAGCAGCCGCCTGTCCTATGGCTACACCTTC. Translated: CASSRLSYGYTF.

This clonotype was counted between two and nine times. The rearrangement links TRBV5-1 to TRBJ1-4; a weak D match, TRBD1 (5 bases). Germline V gene data show CDR1 as SGHRS and CDR2 as YFSETQ. The CDR3 sequence is 14 residues long. V lost 1 base to trimming and J lost 2 bases, with 6 bases between them. The CDR3 protein is CASSLSGTNEKLFF. The CDR3 nucleotides are TGCGCCAGCAGCTTGTCAGGGACTAATGAAAAACTGTTTTTT.

This clonotype was detected only a few times. The chain combines TRBV6-2 or TRBV6-3 with TRBJ2-2, with 8 nucleotides matching TRBD1. V dropped 6 bases and J dropped 7; count of bases not matched to a gene: 13. The germline gives CDR1 MNHEY, CDR2 SVGEGT. The CDR3 consists of 16 residues. This CDR3 reads CASSYPGQAPSGELFF. In nucleotides, the CDR3 is TGTGCCAGCAGCTATCCGGGACAGGCCCCTAGCGGGGAGCTGTTTTTT.

The V call is TRBV19, the J call TRBJ2-7; TRBD2 matches 12 bases. The V and J ends lost 5 bases and 6 bases, in that order; junction bases with no gene match: 8. This CDR3 is built from 15 residues. Germline values: CDR1 LNHDA, CDR2 SQIVND (reference sequence). The CDR3 DNA sequence: TGTGCCAGTAGTTCCCCCGGGACTAGCGGGTTCGAGCAGTACTTC. The encoded protein is CASSSPGTSGFEQYF. The whole variable domain, remainder taken from reference TRBV19 and TRBJ2-7, is DGGITQSPKYLFRKEGQNVTLSCEQNLNHDAMYWYRQDPGQGLRLIYYSQIVNDFQKGDIAEGYSVSREKKESFPLTVTSAQKNPTAFYLCASSSPGTSGFEQYFGPGTRLTVT.

J is TRBJ2-3 and V is TRBV20-1; perhaps D is TRBD1 or TRBD2 (5 bases each). Trimming stripped 6 bases from V and 3 bases from J, with 19 bases between. The V gene's germline CDR1 is DFQATT and CDR2 SNEGSKA (reference sequence). This CDR3 is 15 amino acids long. CDR3 in amino acids: CSAATGALTTDTQYF. CDR3 DNA sequence: TGCAGTGCAGCAACCGGGGCGTTAACGACAGATACGCAGTATTTT.